This T cell receptor (beta chain) emerged from a study of blood T cell repertoires in COVID-19. The germline gives CDR1 SGHVS, CDR2 FQNEAQ. The CDR3 has 14 amino acids. The V and J ends lost 3 bases and 7 bases, in that order; junction bases with no gene match: 8. Original data processing: Researchers report that nucleated cell counts were estimated from reference gene primer amplification. TCRdb's table, derived via immunoSEQ multiplex PCR, lists solely in-frame clones and lacks some. V, J and clone size are taken as reported in that table, and D and trimming were inferred from the DNA itself. The data contain 90,000 to 100,000 clones, under 90% of them singletons.

The sequenced sample consisted of peripheral blood. V usage is TRBV7-8 and J usage is TRBJ2-7; TRBD2 agrees at 8 bases. This TCR was sampled from a man in his 60s with COVID-19, enrolled during active disease. The CDR3 coding sequence is TGTGCCAGCAGCTTTACGGGAGGGCCTGGAGAGCAGTACTTC. Its protein product is CASSFTGGPGEQYF. The variable domain in full, completed from reference TRBV7-8 and TRBJ2-7, reads GAGVSQSPRYKVAKRGQDVALRCDPISGHVSLFWYQQALGQGPEFLTYFQNEAQLDKSGLPSDRFFAERPEGSVSTLKIQRTQQEDSAVYLCASSFTGGPGEQYFGPGTRLTVT.